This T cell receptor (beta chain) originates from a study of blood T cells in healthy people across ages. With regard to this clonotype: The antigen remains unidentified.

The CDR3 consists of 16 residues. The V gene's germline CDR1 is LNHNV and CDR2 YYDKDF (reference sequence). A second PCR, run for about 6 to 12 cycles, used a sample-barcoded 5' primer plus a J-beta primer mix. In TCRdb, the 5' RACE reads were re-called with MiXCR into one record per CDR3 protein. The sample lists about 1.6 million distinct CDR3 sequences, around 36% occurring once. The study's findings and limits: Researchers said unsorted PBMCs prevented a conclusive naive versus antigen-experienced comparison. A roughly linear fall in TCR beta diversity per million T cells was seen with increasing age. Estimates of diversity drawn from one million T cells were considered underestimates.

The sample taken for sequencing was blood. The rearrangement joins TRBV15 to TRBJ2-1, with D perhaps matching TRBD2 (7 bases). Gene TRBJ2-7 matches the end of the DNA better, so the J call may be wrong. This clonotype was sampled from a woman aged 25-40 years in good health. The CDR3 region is CATSRDRGASYNEQYF. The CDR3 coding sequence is TGTGCCACCAGCAGAGATCGGGGGGCCTCCTACAATGAGCAGTACTTC.